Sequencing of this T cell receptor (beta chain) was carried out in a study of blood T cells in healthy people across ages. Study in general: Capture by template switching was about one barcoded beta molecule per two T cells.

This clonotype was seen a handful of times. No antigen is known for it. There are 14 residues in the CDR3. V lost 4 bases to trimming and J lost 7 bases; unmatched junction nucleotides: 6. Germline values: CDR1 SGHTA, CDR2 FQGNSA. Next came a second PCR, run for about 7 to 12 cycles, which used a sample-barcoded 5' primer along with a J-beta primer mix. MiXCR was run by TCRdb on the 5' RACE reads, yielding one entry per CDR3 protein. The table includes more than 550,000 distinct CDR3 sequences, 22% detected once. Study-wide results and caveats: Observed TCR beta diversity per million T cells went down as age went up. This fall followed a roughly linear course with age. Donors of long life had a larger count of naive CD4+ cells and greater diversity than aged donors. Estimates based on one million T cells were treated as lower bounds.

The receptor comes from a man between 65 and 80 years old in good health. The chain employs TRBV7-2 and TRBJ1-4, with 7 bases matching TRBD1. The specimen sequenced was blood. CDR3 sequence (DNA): TGTGCCAGCAGCTCTGGACAGGAGGGTGAAAAACTGTTTTTT. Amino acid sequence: CASSSGQEGEKLFF.